The source of this TCR beta chain is a study of lymphopenia after photon versus proton radiotherapy. General study findings and limits: Under photons, naive T cells and diversity fell while effector/memory populations rose. In patients who died, overall survival fell as post-nadir TCR diversity dropped more. Only patients who died were analyzed for survival; proton advantage is unproven. After the lymphocyte nadir, photon-treated repertoires showed oligoclonal expansion, especially of CD8+ Temra cells.

In regard to this clone: Its specificity is not known.

Germline V gives CDR1 SGHVS, CDR2 FQNEAQ. This CDR3 has 16 amino acids. The germline V and J ends were trimmed by 2 bases and 4 bases, with 15 bases remaining between them. Using immunoSEQ multiplex PCR, the repertoire was profiled, and TCRdb retains in-frame clones only, with some absent. The table shows about 62,000 clones, with about 85% occurring only once. The sequences come from peripheral blood, collected from a patient treated with proton-based radiotherapy. This sequence was found in a man older than 75 with esophageal cancer. V is TRBV7-8 and J is TRBJ2-1; tentative D call: TRBD2 (5 bases). In nucleotides, the CDR3 is TGTGCCAGCAGCTTAATGCCGGGGTCAAGGTACAATGAGCAGTTCTTC. Protein sequence: CASSLMPGSRYNEQFF.